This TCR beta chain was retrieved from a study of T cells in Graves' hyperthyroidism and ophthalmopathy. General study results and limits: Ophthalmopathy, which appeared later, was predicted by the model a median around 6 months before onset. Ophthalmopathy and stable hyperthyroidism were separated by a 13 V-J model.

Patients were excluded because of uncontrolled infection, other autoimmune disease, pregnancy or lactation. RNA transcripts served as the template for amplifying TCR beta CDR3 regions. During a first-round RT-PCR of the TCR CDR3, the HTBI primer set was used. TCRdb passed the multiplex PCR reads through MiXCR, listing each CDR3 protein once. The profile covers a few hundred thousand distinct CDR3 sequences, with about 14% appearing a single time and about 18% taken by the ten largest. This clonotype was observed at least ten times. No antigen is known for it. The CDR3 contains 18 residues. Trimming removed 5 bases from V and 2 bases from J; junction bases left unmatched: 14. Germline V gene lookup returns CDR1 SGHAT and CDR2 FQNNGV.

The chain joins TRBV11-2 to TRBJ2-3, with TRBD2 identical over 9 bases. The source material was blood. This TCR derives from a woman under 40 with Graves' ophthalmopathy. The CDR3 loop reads CASSRSLSGGFSTDTQYF. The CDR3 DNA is TGTGCCAGCAGCCGGAGTCTTAGCGGGGGTTTTTCCACAGATACGCAGTATTTT.